This T cell receptor (beta chain) stems from a study of blood T cell repertoires in COVID-19. In the study overall: Acute-phase and convalescent COVID-19 samples originated in the United States, Italy and Spain.

Between the trimmed V and J ends, which lost 7 bases and 0 bases, there was a span of 13 bases. Germline V gives CDR1 MDHEN, CDR2 SYDVKM. The CDR3 sequence is 15 residues long. Original methodology: The authors estimated nucleated cell counts from reference gene primer amplification. Here immunoSEQ multiplex PCR was the method, and the copy in TCRdb shows in-frame clones only, minus some. Clonal size and the V and J genes are those of that table, whereas D and trimming came from the DNA. The sample records about 45,000 clones, 70% to 90% being singletons. The sequence was obtained from a human donor in a cohort sampled during active COVID-19. The chain employs TRBV28 and TRBJ1-5; weak D call: TRBD1 (5 bases). The sequencing input was peripheral blood. CDR3 DNA sequence: TGTGCCAGCAAGGTCGGGGGATCTAGCAATCAGCCCCAGCATTTT. It is translated as CASKVGGSSNQPQHF.